This T cell receptor beta chain is drawn from a study of blood T cells in healthy people across ages. The second PCR ran about 6 to 12 cycles with a sample-barcoded 5' primer and J-beta primers. TCRdb independently ran MiXCR on the 5' RACE reads; one entry per CDR3 protein. The sample carries 500,000 to 700,000 distinct CDR3 sequences, roughly 30% recorded once. As to this clonotype: Given a much more abundant clone one base away, this may be a read error.

The specimen sequenced was blood. The receptor was derived from a woman of 80 years or more in good health.

CDR3 sequence: CSATHGGSPSYGQYF. CDR3 in DNA: TGCAGTGCTACTCACGGCGGCAGCCCGTCCTACGGGCAGTACTTC. This chain uses TRBV20-1 with TRBJ2-5; D gene uncertain. This CDR3 spans 15 amino acids. V lost 4 bases to trimming and J lost 11 bases, with 26 bases between them. Germline CDR1 DFQATT, CDR2 SNEGSKA (reference sequence).